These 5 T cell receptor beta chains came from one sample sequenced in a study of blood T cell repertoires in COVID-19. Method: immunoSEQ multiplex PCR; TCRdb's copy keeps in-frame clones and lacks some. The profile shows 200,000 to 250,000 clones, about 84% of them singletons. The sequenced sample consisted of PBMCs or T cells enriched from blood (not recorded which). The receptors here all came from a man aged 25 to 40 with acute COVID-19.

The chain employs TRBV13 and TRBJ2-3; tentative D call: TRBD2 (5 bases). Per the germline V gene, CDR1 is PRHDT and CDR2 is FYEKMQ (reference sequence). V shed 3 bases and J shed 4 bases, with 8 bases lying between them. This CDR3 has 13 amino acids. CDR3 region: CASSFGVPDTQYF. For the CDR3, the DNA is TGTGCCAGCAGCTTCGGGGTCCCAGATACGCAGTATTTT.

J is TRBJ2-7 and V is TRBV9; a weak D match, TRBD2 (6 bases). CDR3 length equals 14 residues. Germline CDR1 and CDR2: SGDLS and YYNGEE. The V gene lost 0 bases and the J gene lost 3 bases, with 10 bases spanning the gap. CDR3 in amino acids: CASSVAGGIYEQYF. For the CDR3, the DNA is TGTGCCAGCAGCGTAGCTGGGGGGATCTACGAGCAGTACTTC.

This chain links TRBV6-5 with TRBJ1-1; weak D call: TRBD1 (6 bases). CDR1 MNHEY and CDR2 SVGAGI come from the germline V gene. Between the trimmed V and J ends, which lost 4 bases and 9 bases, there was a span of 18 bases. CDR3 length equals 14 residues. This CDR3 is CASSFEGVGPQAFF. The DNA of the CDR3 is TGTGCCAGCAGTTTCGAGGGGGTCGGACCCCAAGCTTTCTTT.

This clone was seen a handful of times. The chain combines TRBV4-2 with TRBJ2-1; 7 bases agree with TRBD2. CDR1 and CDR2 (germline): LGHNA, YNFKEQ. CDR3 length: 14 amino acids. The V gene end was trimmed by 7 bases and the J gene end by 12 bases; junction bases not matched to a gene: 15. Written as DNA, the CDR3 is TGTGCCAGCACCCCGGTCGGGGGGTCGAGTGCGCAGTTCTTC. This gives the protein CASTPVGGSSAQFF.

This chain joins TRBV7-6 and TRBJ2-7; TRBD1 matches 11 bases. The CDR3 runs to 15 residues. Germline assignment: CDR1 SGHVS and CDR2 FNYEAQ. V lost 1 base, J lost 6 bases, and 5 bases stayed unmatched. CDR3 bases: TGTGCCAGCAGCTTAGAGGACAGGGGGCAGGGCGAGCAGTACTTC. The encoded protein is CASSLEDRGQGEQYF. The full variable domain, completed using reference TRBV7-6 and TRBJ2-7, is GAGVSQSPRYKVTKRGQDVALRCDPISGHVSLYWYRQALGQGPEFLTYFNYEAQQDKSGLPNDRFSAERPEGSISTLTIQRTEQRDSAMYRCASSLEDRGQGEQYFGPGTRLTVT.